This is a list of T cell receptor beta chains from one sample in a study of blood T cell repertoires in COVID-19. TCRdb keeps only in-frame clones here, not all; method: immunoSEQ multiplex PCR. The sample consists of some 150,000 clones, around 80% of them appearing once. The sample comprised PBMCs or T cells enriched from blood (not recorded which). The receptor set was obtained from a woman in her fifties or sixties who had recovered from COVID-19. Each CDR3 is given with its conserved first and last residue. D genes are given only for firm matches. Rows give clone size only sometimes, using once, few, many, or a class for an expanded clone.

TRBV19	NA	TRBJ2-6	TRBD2	TGTGCCAGTAGTATTTTAAGAGGAGGTAGGCGGGGGAGCTCTGGGGCCAACGTCCTGACTTTC	CASSILRGGRRGSSGANVLTF
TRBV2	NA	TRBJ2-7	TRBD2	TGTGCCAGCAGTGATCAACTAGCGAACTACGAGCAGTACTTC	CASSDQLANYEQYF
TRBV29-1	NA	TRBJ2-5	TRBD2	TGCAGCGTTGATGGGTCTAGCGGGTACCAAGAGACCCAGTACTTC	CSVDGSSGYQETQYF
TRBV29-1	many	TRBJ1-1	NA	TGCAGCGTGAGGACAGATCTGAACACTGAAGCTTTCTTT	CSVRTDLNTEAFF
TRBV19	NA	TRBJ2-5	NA	TGTGCCAGTAGTATAGCCCGAGGGCCCCAAGAGACCCAGTACTTC	CASSIARGPQETQYF
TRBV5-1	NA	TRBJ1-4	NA	TGCGCCAGCAGCTTAGGGCAGGGGAATGAAAAACTGTTTTTT	CASSLGQGNEKLFF
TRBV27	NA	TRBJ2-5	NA	TGTGCCAGCAGTTCTTACGGCAGGGGGGCTAGGCGAGAGACCCAGTACTTC	CASSSYGRGARRETQYF
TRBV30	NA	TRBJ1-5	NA	TGTGCCTGGAGTGTACGGTGGGGCGCGGGACATCAGCCCCAGCATTTT	CAWSVRWGAGHQPQHF
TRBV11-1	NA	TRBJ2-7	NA	TGTGCCAGCACCGACAGGTTCCCCTACGAGCAGTACTTC	CASTDRFPYEQYF
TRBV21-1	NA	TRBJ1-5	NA	TGTGCCAGCAGGAAAAGAGGGATTGCGGGACCTGACAATCAGCCCCAGCATTTT	CASRKRGIAGPDNQPQHF
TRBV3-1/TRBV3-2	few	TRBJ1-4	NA	TGTGCCAGCAGCCAAGAGGGCGGACTCCATTTT	CASSQEGGLHF